The 26 T cell receptor beta chains listed next were all sequenced from one sample in a study of PD-1 blockade in classical Hodgkin lymphoma. Assay used: immunoSEQ multiplex PCR; TCRdb lists only in-frame clones, some missing. The table lists around 3,000 clones, approximately 70% of them singletons. Time point reported: newly diagnosed, previously untreated cHL patient sample. It was by magnetic negative selection that CD8+ T cells were isolated from thawed PBMCs. Sequencing was carried out using CD8+ T cells from blood. These receptors were collected from a human donor with classical Hodgkin lymphoma.

This sequence joins TRBV4-1 and TRBJ1-1, with D possibly TRBD1 on 5 matching bases. This CDR3 comprises 15 residues. The germline gives CDR1 MGHRA, CDR2 YSYEKL. V was clipped by 6 bases and J by 1 base, with 15 bases between them. The CDR3 nucleotides are TGCGCCAGCAGGGAGGGGACGTTTAAGAACACTGAAGCTTTCTTT. Protein sequence: CASREGTFKNTEAFF.

This clone was seen only once. The chain carries TRBV25-1 and TRBJ2-7; 7 bases fit TRBD1. Trimming cost V 4 bases and J 0 bases; bases outside gene matches: 9. Germline V gene lookup returns CDR1 MGHDK and CDR2 SYGVNS. CDR3 length: 16 amino acids. CDR3 protein: CASSGPRQGSSYEQYF. CDR3 nucleotide sequence: TGTGCCAGCAGTGGGCCGCGACAGGGAAGCTCCTACGAGCAGTACTTC.

This sequence joins TRBV28 and TRBJ2-3; 7 bases match TRBD2. The CDR3 is 15 amino acids. Unmatched junction bases numbered 5, after V lost 3 bases and J lost 2 bases. The germline CDR1 and CDR2 sequences are MDHEN and SYDVKM. DNA for the CDR3: TGTGCCAGCAGTTTTGGGGGGGGGATCACAGATACGCAGTATTTT. The encoded protein is CASSFGGGITDTQYF.

V is TRBV6-1 and J is TRBJ1-4; 7 bases align to TRBD1. The V gene's germline CDR1 is MNHNS and CDR2 SASEGT. The junction had 0 bases not matched to a gene; V was cut back by 1 base and J by 4 bases. The CDR3 loop spans 14 amino acids. The CDR3 sequence: CASSEGQGNEKLFF. Written as DNA, the CDR3 is TGTGCCAGCAGTGAAGGACAGGGTAATGAAAAACTGTTTTTT.

V and J are TRBV6-1 and TRBJ2-1, with a tentative D call TRBD1 (6 bases). Germline V gives CDR1 MNHNS, CDR2 SASEGT. The CDR3 is 15 residues long. V lost 5 bases and J 1 base, leaving 12 bases between the germline ends. The CDR3 is CASSFGQRSYNEQFF. In nucleotides, the CDR3 is TGTGCCAGCAGTTTCGGACAGCGGTCCTACAATGAGCAGTTCTTC.

CDR3 sequence (DNA): TGTGCCAGCAGCTTTAGTGGGGGACAGGAAGAGACCCAGTACTTC. As protein: CASSFSGGQEETQYF. The chain uses TRBV7-6 and TRBJ2-5, with 8 positions matching TRBD1. The V gene's germline CDR1 is SGHVS and CDR2 FNYEAQ. This CDR3 region has 15 residues. V lost 3 bases, J lost 3 bases, and 6 bases stayed unmatched.

The rearrangement uses TRBV28 and TRBJ2-5; 10 bases line up with TRBD2. The CDR3 length is 16 residues. The V gene's germline CDR1 is MDHEN and CDR2 SYDVKM. V was pared by 1 base and J by 1 base, with 3 bases of the junction left unmatched. The CDR3 DNA follows: TGTGCCAGCAGTTTATCGACTAGCGGGTTCCAAGAGACCCAGTACTTC. Translated, it gives CASSLSTSGFQETQYF.

The chain joins TRBV6-4 to TRBJ2-1, with TRBD2 identical over 12 bases. After removal of 0 bases from V and 6 bases from J, the junction contained 0 bases not matched to a gene. Germline assignment: CDR1 MRHNA and CDR2 SNTAGT. The CDR3 is 15 amino acids. DNA for the CDR3: TGTGCCAGCAGTGACTCACTAGCGGGAGGCAATGAGCAGTTCTTC. As protein: CASSDSLAGGNEQFF.

This clone ranks as medium-sized. The chain recombines TRBV6-1 with TRBJ2-3, with D perhaps matching TRBD1 or TRBD2 (6 bases each). The V gene's germline CDR1 is MNHNS and CDR2 SASEGT. The CDR3 is made up of 14 amino acids. The V end lost 6 bases, the J end lost 2 bases, and 12 bases lay between the germline ends. The CDR3 sequence is CASSRGRDTDTQYF. In DNA, the CDR3 is TGTGCCAGCAGCCGGGGGCGGGACACAGATACGCAGTATTTT.

This rearrangement joins TRBV20-1 to TRBJ1-4; no clear D. Per germline, CDR1 DFQATT and CDR2 SNEGSKA (reference sequence). This CDR3 is 11 amino acids long. Trimming took 5 bases from V and 10 from J, leaving 11 bases between them. The CDR3 nucleotides read TGCAGTGCTCCGCGACGGGGAAAACTGTTTTTT. The encoded protein is CSAPRRGKLFF.

V gene TRBV5-6 combines with J gene TRBJ2-2; D might be TRBD1 (6 bases). The germline V gene has CDR1 SGHDT and CDR2 YYEEEE. Deletions cut 6 bases from V and 3 bases from J, with 15 bases between. This CDR3 region has 15 residues. The DNA of the CDR3 is TGTGCCAGCAATGATGAGACAGGCGACACCGGGGAGCTGTTTTTT. The encoded protein is CASNDETGDTGELFF.

This clone has a handful of counts. The chain recombines TRBV6-4 with TRBJ2-3; 7 positions match TRBD2. CDR3 length: 14 residues. Germline CDR1 and CDR2: MRHNA and SNTAGT. Germline trimming cut 0 bases from V and 6 bases from J; bases unmatched to any gene: 3. The CDR3 protein is CASSDSRETDTQYF. CDR3 DNA sequence: TGTGCCAGCAGTGACTCGCGGGAGACGGATACGCAGTATTTT.

The chain employs TRBV28 and TRBJ2-1; TRBD2 matches at 8 bases. Germline V lookup: CDR1 MDHEN, CDR2 SYDVKM. V was pared by 4 bases and J by 0 bases, with 14 bases of the junction left unmatched. This CDR3 comprises 19 residues. This CDR3 reads CASSSPSGRAWDSYNEQFF. CDR3 nucleotides: TGTGCCAGCAGTTCCCCGTCCGGGAGGGCCTGGGACTCCTACAATGAGCAGTTCTTC.

This clone has more than one count but fewer than ten. This chain joins TRBV2 and TRBJ1-3; possible D gene TRBD1, 5 bases. Germline values: CDR1 SNHLY, CDR2 FYNNEI. The CDR3 spans 15 residues. With 8 bases removed from V and 5 bases from J, the gap between germline ends came to 19 bases. The CDR3 region is CASGGTDRTRNTIYF. Written as DNA, the CDR3 is TGTGCCAGCGGAGGAACAGACAGAACAAGAAACACCATATATTTT.

This chain connects TRBV9 to TRBJ2-7, with 7 bases matching TRBD2. The CDR3 is 16 amino acids. Trimming took 4 bases from V and 2 from J; bases not matched to a gene: 12. Looked up from germline, CDR1 is SGDLS and CDR2 is YYNGEE. DNA of the CDR3: TGTGCCAGCAGCCCCCGCCCGGGCGGGAGAGCCTACGAGCAGTACTTC. This gives the protein CASSPRPGGRAYEQYF.

V gene TRBV6-4 combines with J gene TRBJ2-1; the match to TRBD1 covers 9 bases. The V gene's germline CDR1 is MRHNA and CDR2 SNTAGT. Trimming took 0 bases from V and 6 from J; bases not matched to a gene: 0. There are 14 residues in the CDR3. The CDR3, as DNA: TGTGCCAGCAGTGACTCGACAGGGGGCAATGAGCAGTTCTTC. This encodes CASSDSTGGNEQFF.

V gene TRBV6-4 combines with J gene TRBJ2-2; no firm D call. The CDR3 contains 13 residues. Trimming shortened V by 2 bases and J by 3 bases, and 4 bases separated the two germline ends. Germline loops: CDR1 MRHNA, CDR2 SNTAGT. The CDR3 coding sequence is TGTGCCAGCAGTGACAGGGACACCGGGGAGCTGTTTTTT. Residues: CASSDRDTGELFF.

This clone was recorded once. The J gene is TRBJ2-1, the V gene TRBV6-5, with 12 nucleotides matching TRBD2. Germline V lookup: CDR1 MNHEY, CDR2 SVGAGI. The CDR3 extends over 16 amino acids. V was pared by 0 bases and J by 9 bases, with 6 bases of the junction left unmatched. The CDR3 DNA is TGTGCCAGCAGTTACTCGACTAGCGGGAGAAGGAGTGAGCAGTTCTTC. Its translation is CASSYSTSGRRSEQFF.

V is TRBV18 and J is TRBJ2-7; 7 nucleotides agree with TRBD1. This CDR3 contains 14 residues. V was pared by 2 bases and J by 5 bases, with 6 bases of the junction left unmatched. CDR1 is KGHSH, CDR2 LQKENI, per germline. CDR3 coding DNA: TGTGCCAGCTCACCAAAGACAGGGTCTCACGAGCAGTACTTC. The encoded protein is CASSPKTGSHEQYF.

The chain links TRBV6-1 to TRBJ2-2; the D gene could be TRBD1 or TRBD2 (5 bases each). The CDR3 runs to 15 residues. Trimming pared 2 bases from V and 3 bases from J, leaving 10 bases between. Germline V CDR1 and CDR2: MNHNS, SASEGT. Here the CDR3 DNA reads TGTGCCAGCAGTGAAAGCGTGGGGGACACCGGGGAGCTGTTTTTT. Translation: CASSESVGDTGELFF.

The chain carries TRBV6-6 and TRBJ2-7; 13 bases agree with TRBD2. Germline V CDR1 and CDR2: MNHNY, SVGAGI (reference sequence). The CDR3 spans 15 residues. Trimming cost V 2 bases and J 5 bases; bases outside gene matches: 3. The CDR3 DNA sequence: TGTGCCAGCAGTTACGACGGACTAGCGGGAGACGAGCAGTACTTC. Translating gives CASSYDGLAGDEQYF.

The genes are TRBV27 and TRBJ2-7, with 8 positions matching TRBD2. V lost 4 bases to trimming and J lost 3 bases; unmatched junction nucleotides: 14. Germline V gene lookup returns CDR1 MNHEY and CDR2 SMNVEV (reference sequence). The CDR3 is 17 residues long. The CDR3 DNA reads as TGTGCCAGCAGTTGGGGTTTTGGTGCGGGAGGTCTCTACGAGCAGTACTTC. Its translation is CASSWGFGAGGLYEQYF.

The V gene is TRBV7-6, the J gene TRBJ2-1; 10 bases are a match to TRBD2. The CDR3 is 15 residues long. The germline V gene has CDR1 SGHVS and CDR2 FNYEAQ. Trimming cost V 8 bases and J 6 bases; bases outside gene matches: 10. The CDR3 DNA sequence: TGTGCCAGCGCTCCGGCTAGCGGGAGCCTCAATGAGCAGTTCTTC. This encodes CASAPASGSLNEQFF. Variable domain in full (rest from reference TRBV7-6 and TRBJ2-1): GAGVSQSPRYKVTKRGQDVALRCDPISGHVSLYWYRQALGQGPEFLTYFNYEAQQDKSGLPNDRFSAERPEGSISTLTIQRTEQRDSAMYRCASAPASGSLNEQFFGPGTRLTVL.

The chain employs TRBV7-2 and TRBJ2-7; no clear D. Trimming removed 1 base from V and 0 bases from J, with 10 bases in between. The germline gives CDR1 SGHTA, CDR2 FQGNSA. This CDR3 comprises 15 residues. In nucleotides, the CDR3 is TGTGCCAGCAGCTTAGTGACATCCCCCTCCTACGAGCAGTACTTC. Translating gives CASSLVTSPSYEQYF.

Written as DNA, the CDR3 is TGTGCCACCGAAGCCAGGGGGATTAATGGCTACACCTTC. Protein sequence: CATEARGINGYTF. V gene TRBV6-1 combines with J gene TRBJ1-2, with TRBD1 matching 7 bases. The germline V gene encodes CDR1 MNHNS and CDR2 SASEGT. CDR3 length equals 13 residues. With 10 bases clipped from V and 6 bases from J, the junction kept 11 bases outside the gene matches.

V is TRBV4-1 and J is TRBJ2-1; maybe TRBD2 (6 bases). CDR3 length: 14 residues. Trimming took 6 bases from V and 6 from J, leaving 15 bases between them. CDR1 is MGHRA, CDR2 YSYEKL, per germline. The CDR3 DNA follows: TGCGCCAGCAGTCGAACCGGGACTCCCAATGAGCAGTTCTTC. It specifies CASSRTGTPNEQFF.